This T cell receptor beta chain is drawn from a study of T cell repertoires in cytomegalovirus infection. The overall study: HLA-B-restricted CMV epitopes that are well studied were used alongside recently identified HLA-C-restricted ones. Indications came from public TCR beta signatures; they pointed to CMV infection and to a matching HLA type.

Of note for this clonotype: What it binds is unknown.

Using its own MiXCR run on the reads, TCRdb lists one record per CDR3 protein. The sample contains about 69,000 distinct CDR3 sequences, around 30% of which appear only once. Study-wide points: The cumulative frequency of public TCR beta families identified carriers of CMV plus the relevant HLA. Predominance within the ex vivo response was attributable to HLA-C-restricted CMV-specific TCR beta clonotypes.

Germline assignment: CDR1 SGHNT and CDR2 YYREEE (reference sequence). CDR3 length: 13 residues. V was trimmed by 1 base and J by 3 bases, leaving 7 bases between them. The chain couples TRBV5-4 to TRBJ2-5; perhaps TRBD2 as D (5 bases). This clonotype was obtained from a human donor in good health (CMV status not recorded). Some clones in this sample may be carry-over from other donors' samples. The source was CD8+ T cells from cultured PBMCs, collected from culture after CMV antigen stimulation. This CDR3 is CASSLRGKETQYF. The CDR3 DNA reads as TGTGCCAGCAGCTTGCGGGGAAAAGAGACCCAGTACTTC. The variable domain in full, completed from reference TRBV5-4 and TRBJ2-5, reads ETGVTQSPTHLIKTRGQQVTLRCSSQSGHNTVSWYQQALGQGPQFIFQYYREEENGRGNFPPRFSGLQFPNYSSELNVNALELDDSALYLCASSLRGKETQYFGPGTRLLVL.